This note documents a single TCR beta chain sequence. This entry comes from a study of blood T cell repertoires in COVID-19. Study-level background: COVID-19 samples from acute and convalescent phases originated in the United States, Italy and Spain. T cells, B-cell-depleted T cells, or PBMCs provided the cDNA or gDNA that served as material.

As processed by the authors: Estimated nucleated cell counts came from reference gene primer amplification. TCRdb's table, derived via immunoSEQ multiplex PCR, lists solely in-frame clones and lacks some. V and J calls and clone size are those listed in that table; D and trimming were worked out from the DNA. The data show 300,000 or so clones, more than 70% seen once. Trimming shortened V by 5 bases and J by 3 bases, and 11 bases separated the two germline ends. The CDR3 has 14 amino acids. Germline CDR1 and CDR2: MDHEN and SYDVKM. The source of this sequence is a woman in her fifties or sixties with acute or convalescent COVID-19. The V gene is TRBV28, the J gene TRBJ2-1, with a possible D match to TRBD1 (5 bases). Sequencing was performed on peripheral blood. In DNA form, the CDR3 reads TGTGCCAGCAGTGCCCTCGACAGCTACAATGAGCAGTTCTTC. Translating it yields CASSALDSYNEQFF.